The source of this TCR beta chain is a study of T cells in pancreatic ductal adenocarcinoma (dated by TCRdb to the late 2010s). A note on the overall study: Surgically resected pancreatic ductal adenocarcinoma specimens were analyzed for the quantity, spatial distribution, and characteristics of both suppressive cells and tumor-infiltrating CD8+ T cells, an effort aimed at clarifying the adaptive T-cell response occurring naturally.

Remarks on this clone: The target of this receptor is not known. No much larger clone is present one base from it, and per-base qualities are unavailable.

Pancreatic ductal adenocarcinoma patients who had undergone surgery without neoadjuvant therapy were selected. After peripheral blood was drawn into heparin tubes, PBMCs were separated on a histopaque density gradient and then cryopreserved in about 9.7% DMSO. Using the DNeasy Blood and Tissue Kit with Proteinase K and RNase treatment, genomic DNA was extracted from roughly seven PBMC and nine or ten flash-frozen tumor specimens. Germline trimming: 2 bases from V, 5 bases from J; junction bases outside gene matches: 3. The cysteine opens and the phenylalanine closes a CDR3 of 15 amino acids. Only the CDR3 DNA stays, 45 bases, in frame from base 1. Looking up the germline V gene yields CDR1 MNHNS and CDR2 SASEGT. Points the paper makes about the study in general: Tumor versus blood clonality comparisons may be biased because tumors are enriched in CD45RO+ effector rather than naive T cells, biasing toward lower diversity. Since most people with pancreatic cancer show up with disease that cannot be operated on, the resected cohort was biased toward the minority who had early-stage disease. There was no significant difference in T-cell clonality between tumor and blood, where mean clonality was about 0.11 for tumors and more than 0.07 for blood. Blood samples had more total productive templates and roughly 8.4-fold more unique clonotypes than tumor samples.

TCR beta CDR3 regions were amplified from genomic DNA using the immunoSEQ hsTCRB kit. An Illumina HiSeq system was used to carry out high-throughput TRB CDR3 sequencing. On the authors' methods: The immunoSEQ software was used to analyze sequencing reads, and nonproductive sequences containing premature stops or frame-shifts were removed. Repertoire clonality was computed as one minus Shannon entropy normalized by log2 of the number of unique productive sequences. The immuneACCESS repertoire file appears here via TCRdb, limited to in-frame rearrangements. These files lack a portion of the clones; in checked studies, under half of the deficit traces to unresolved V genes, and the cause of the others is not known. D and trimming were read from the DNA, whereas the V and J calls and clone size are those reported in that table. The sample table holds under 20,000 clones, of which around nine tenths were seen once. About 0.94% of the sample belongs to the ten largest clones.

The sequenced sample was PBMCs. The sequence was obtained from a human donor with pancreatic ductal adenocarcinoma. The receptor chain draws on TRBV6-1 and TRBJ2-3, with 11 bases in between that match TRBD2. The DNA reads as follows: TGTGCCAGCAGTGAACTAGCGGGGGGCCTAGATACGCAGTATTTT. Its protein product is CASSELAGGLDTQYF.